Following are 16 T cell receptor beta chains from one sample sequenced in a study of T-cell memory formation after mild COVID-19. TCRdb re-derived calls from the 5' RACE reads in MiXCR, one entry per CDR3 protein. Found here are some 300,000 distinct CDR3 sequences, roughly a fifth of them singletons; the top ten hold 21%. Sequenced sample: PBMCs or a T cell subset sorted from them (not recorded which). The source is a man aged 18 to 29 who had mild COVID-19 (a few samples of this study predate the infection). Cell type and time point are not known.

In its sample, this clonotype was seen a few times. The V gene is TRBV15, the J gene TRBJ2-3; D is unclear. This CDR3 comprises 13 residues. V lost 5 bases to trimming and J lost 4 bases, with 10 bases between them. Germline-derived CDR1 and CDR2 are LNHNV and YYDKDF (reference sequence). CDR3 in DNA: TGTGCCACCAGCCCCAGGTCCCCAGATACGCAGTATTTT. Protein product: CATSPRSPDTQYF.

This chain links TRBV12-3 or TRBV12-4 with TRBJ2-5, with D unresolved. Trimming shortened V by 6 bases and J by 5 bases, and 10 bases separated the two germline ends. CDR3 length equals 12 residues. For the CDR3, the DNA is TGTGCCAGCAGATCGGACGGGGAGACCCAGTACTTC. It is translated as CASRSDGETQYF.

In this sample, this clonotype turned up a few times. The rearrangement links TRBV12-3 or TRBV12-4 to TRBJ2-2, with unresolved D. The V end was cut by 5 bases, the J end by 6 bases, with 16 bases between. The CDR3 is 15 residues long. The CDR3 sequence is CASSTGPEIPGELFF. As DNA, the CDR3 is TGTGCCAGCAGTACCGGGCCAGAAATCCCCGGGGAGCTGTTTTTT.

This clonotype has just a few counts. V and J are TRBV3-1 and TRBJ1-2; TRBD1 might be the D (5 bases). This CDR3 has 14 amino acids. Trimming pared 4 bases from V and 5 bases from J, leaving 14 bases between. CDR1 is LGHDT and CDR2 is YNNKEL in the germline V gene (reference sequence). The CDR3 reads CASSLGASLYGYTF. CDR3 DNA: TGTGCCAGCAGCCTAGGGGCTTCCCTTTATGGCTACACCTTC.

The J gene is TRBJ1-6, the V gene TRBV4-3, with a possible D match to TRBD1 (6 bases). CDR1 is LGHNA and CDR2 is YSLEER in the germline V gene. The CDR3 runs 16 residues. Trimming took off 0 bases at V and 10 bases at J, with 16 bases between the two ends. In DNA form, the CDR3 reads TGCGCCAGCAGCCAAGATCCCGTCAGGGGCCGATCACCCCTCCACTTT. It codes for CASSQDPVRGRSPLHF.

This clonotype has more than one count but fewer than ten. The rearrangement uses TRBV5-4 and TRBJ2-7, with TRBD2 as a possible D gene (5 bases). Germline CDR1 reads SGHNT; CDR2 reads YYREEE (reference sequence). V lost 4 bases and J lost 0, with 11 bases in between. The CDR3 extends over 14 amino acids. CDR3: CASSVDWSSYEQYF. In DNA, the CDR3 is TGTGCCAGCAGCGTGGACTGGAGCTCCTACGAGCAGTACTTC.

V is TRBV6-2 or TRBV6-3 and J is TRBJ2-7, with 9 bases identical to TRBD2. The CDR3 contains 14 residues. V shed 2 bases and J 4 bases; nucleotides not matched to a gene: 3. Germline V gene data show CDR1 as MNHEY and CDR2 as SVGEGT. For the CDR3, the DNA is TGTGCCAGCAGTTACCCTAGCGGGGTATACGAGCAGTACGTC. Translation: CASSYPSGVYEQYV.

This chain connects TRBV29-1 to TRBJ2-2, with 7 bases fitting TRBD2. This CDR3 has 14 residues. The trim removed 4 bases at V and 4 bases at J, leaving 6 bases unmatched. The germline gives CDR1 SQVTM, CDR2 ANQGSEA. CDR3: CSVAGGGITGELFF. The CDR3 nucleotides are TGCAGCGTTGCGGGGGGAGGGATCACCGGGGAGCTGTTTTTT.

In this sample, this clonotype turned up once. As DNA, the CDR3 is TGTGCCTGGGGAAAGGTTCTGATTACGGATACGCAGTATTTT. Its translation is CAWGKVLITDTQYF. V is TRBV30 and J is TRBJ2-3; D is unclear. The CDR3 is 14 residues long. CDR1 is GTSNPN, CDR2 SVGIG, per germline (reference sequence). V was pared by 5 bases and J by 6 bases, with 18 bases between.

This clonotype was counted a few times. The chain is built from TRBV20-1 and TRBJ2-7; 9 bases align to TRBD1. From germline, CDR1 is DFQATT and CDR2 SNEGSKA (reference sequence). Unmatched junction bases numbered 3, after V lost 1 base and J lost 2 bases. The CDR3 totals 14 residues. This chain's CDR3 is CSARGRDRAYEQYF. The DNA for the CDR3 is TGCAGTGCTAGAGGTCGGGACAGGGCCTACGAGCAGTACTTC.

The rearrangement joins TRBV20-1 to TRBJ2-7, with D possibly being TRBD1 (5 bases). V was shortened by 0 bases and J by 0 bases, with 21 bases between the two germline ends. Per germline, CDR1 DFQATT and CDR2 SNEGSKA (reference sequence). The CDR3 consists of 18 residues. CDR3 in DNA: TGCAGTGCTAGAGATCAGGCCGCGAGGACACCGAGCTCCTACGAGCAGTACGTC. It codes for CSARDQAARTPSSYEQYV.

This clonotype was observed many times. The rearrangement links TRBV4-3 to TRBJ2-3; 8 bases are shared with TRBD2. This CDR3 is 16 amino acids long. Trimming removed 1 base from V and 0 bases from J; junction bases left unmatched: 3. Germline lookup yields CDR1 LGHNA and CDR2 YSLEER. The CDR3 loop is CASSQGAGVSTDTQYF. CDR3 nucleotides: TGCGCCAGCAGCCAAGGAGCGGGGGTTAGCACAGATACGCAGTATTTT.

This clonotype was found many times. The gene calls are TRBV2 and TRBJ1-6, with 8 bases fitting TRBD1. The trim removed 6 bases at V and 10 bases at J, leaving 2 bases unmatched. Germline V CDR1 and CDR2: SNHLY, FYNNEI. The CDR3 has 12 amino acids. For the CDR3, the DNA is TGTGCCAGCAGAGGGACAGGATCACCCCTCCACTTT. Its translation is CASRGTGSPLHF.

This clonotype was observed a few times. This chain uses TRBV7-2 with TRBJ2-2, with D possibly being TRBD1 or TRBD2 (6 bases each). V lost 7 bases, J lost 7 bases, and 19 bases lay in between. This CDR3 has 15 amino acids. Per germline, CDR1 SGHTA and CDR2 FQGNSA. The CDR3 sequence: CASTRRRGTFGELFF. The CDR3 DNA is TGTGCCAGCACCCGGCGGAGGGGGACTTTCGGGGAGCTGTTTTTT.

This clonotype was picked up many times. The chain employs TRBV3-1 and TRBJ2-5, with D perhaps TRBD2 (6 bases). This CDR3 is built from 15 residues. Trimming took 4 bases from V and 2 from J, leaving 14 bases between them. Germline CDR1 and CDR2: LGHDT and YNNKEL (reference sequence). The DNA for the CDR3 is TGTGCCAGCAGCCTCACCGCCAGCGGGCAAGAGACCCAGTACTTC. Residues: CASSLTASGQETQYF.

This clonotype turned up a few times. The chain couples TRBV2 to TRBJ1-2; no firm D call. The V and J ends lost 2 bases and 5 bases respectively, with 12 bases between them. This CDR3 contains 14 residues. The germline V gene encodes CDR1 SNHLY and CDR2 FYNNEI. CDR3 loop: CASSETWTAYGYTF. The DNA of the CDR3 is TGTGCCAGCAGTGAAACCTGGACGGCTTATGGCTACACCTTC.